These 14 T cell receptor beta chains were sequenced from one sample in a study of T cell responses to AZD1222 COVID-19 vaccine. Produced via immunoSEQ multiplex PCR; TCRdb's table is partial and in-frame only. The repertoire holds about 97,000 clones, approximately 90% seen once, with around 7% in the top ten. Sequenced material: peripheral blood, taken on day 0 of AZD1222 vaccination. Receptors originate from an adult in good health.

The chain is built from TRBV6-6 and TRBJ2-1, with 11 bases identical to TRBD2. This CDR3 comprises 15 residues. V was clipped by 5 bases and J by 7 bases; unmatched bases: 7. CDR1 MNHNY and CDR2 SVGAGI come from the germline V gene (reference sequence). The CDR3 protein is CASSAGTSGNNEQFF. The DNA for the CDR3 is TGTGCCAGCAGTGCCGGGACTAGCGGTAATAATGAGCAGTTCTTC.

This sequence joins TRBV7-2 and TRBJ2-7; no firm D call. The germline V and J ends were trimmed by 1 base and 2 bases, with 6 bases remaining between them. Germline V gene sequence: CDR1 SGHTA, CDR2 FQGNSA. This CDR3 spans 13 amino acids. Here the CDR3 reads CASSLGRTYEQYF. The CDR3 region has the DNA TGTGCCAGCAGCTTAGGTCGGACCTACGAGCAGTACTTC.

The CDR3 sequence: CASSLSRGSGTDTQYF. In DNA, the CDR3 is TGTGCCAGCAGCTTGTCGCGGGGGTCGGGCACAGATACGCAGTATTTT. The gene calls are TRBV7-9 and TRBJ2-3, with 7 bases identical to TRBD2. V trimming: 3 bases; J trimming: 1 base; junction bases outside the gene matches: 7. Germline V gene sequence: CDR1 SEHNR, CDR2 FQNEAQ (reference sequence). The length of the CDR3 is 16 residues.

The table lists this clone with a few counts. An end of the junction does not agree with germline; a read error may underlie this. This chain uses TRBV3-1 (or the pseudogene TRBV3-2) with TRBJ1-4, with 7 bases identical to TRBD1. From germline, CDR1 is LGHDT and CDR2 YNNKEL (reference sequence). This CDR3 contains 19 residues. CDR3 sequence reads: CASSQDSRGQSALNEKLFF. Here the CDR3 DNA reads TGTGCCAGCAGTCAAGACAGCCGGGGACAGTCGGCTCTTAATGAAAAACTGTTTTTT.

This chain connects TRBV11-2 to TRBJ2-5; 9 bases are shared with TRBD2. CDR1 SGHAT and CDR2 FQNNGV come from the germline V gene. This CDR3 has 15 amino acids. With V trimmed by 2 bases and J by 4 bases, 5 bases remained unmatched. CDR3 loop: CASSLRVSGRETQYF. DNA of the CDR3: TGTGCCAGCAGCTTAAGGGTTAGCGGGAGAGAGACCCAGTACTTC.

The chain employs TRBV4-3 and TRBJ1-1; D not resolved. The CDR3 is made up of 15 amino acids. Germline lookup yields CDR1 LGHNA and CDR2 YSLEER. The V and J ends lost 0 bases and 5 bases respectively, with 13 bases between them. CDR3 DNA: TGCGCCAGCAGCCAAGATTATCGGCACGGGACTGAAGCTTTCTTT. It encodes CASSQDYRHGTEAFF.

The chain joins TRBV18 to TRBJ1-6; no clear D. This CDR3 region has 14 residues. Trimming took off 2 bases at V and 7 bases at J, with 9 bases between the two ends. CDR1 and CDR2 from the germline V gene are KGHSH and LQKENI. Here the CDR3 reads CASSPDTENSPLHF. The CDR3 DNA is TGTGCCAGCTCACCAGACACGGAGAATTCACCCCTCCACTTT.

The gene calls are TRBV10-3 and TRBJ2-1, with D hard to call. CDR3 size: 15 residues. CDR1 is ENHRY, CDR2 SYGVKD, per germline. V was shortened by 4 bases and J by 10 bases, with 20 bases between the two germline ends. This CDR3 is CAISAVGPRFGEQFF. The CDR3, as DNA: TGTGCCATCAGTGCTGTGGGCCCCCGGTTCGGGGAGCAGTTCTTC.

The rearrangement links TRBV28 to TRBJ1-2; TRBD1 agrees at 9 bases. With V trimmed by 2 bases and J by 4 bases, 5 bases remained unmatched. The CDR3 loop spans 15 amino acids. The germline V gene encodes CDR1 MDHEN and CDR2 SYDVKM. CDR3 in amino acids: CASSLTGGASYGYTF. CDR3 DNA sequence: TGTGCCAGCAGTTTAACAGGGGGCGCTTCCTATGGCTACACCTTC.

The gene calls are TRBV6-5 and TRBJ2-2; D is perhaps TRBD2 (5 bases). The CDR3 covers 13 residues. Germline V gene sequence: CDR1 MNHEY, CDR2 SVGAGI. Trimming took 10 bases from V and 5 from J, leaving 14 bases between them. The CDR3 DNA reads as TGTGCCATCGGGGAAAGGAGGACCGGGGAGCTGTTTTTT. Protein product: CAIGERRTGELFF.

The chain combines TRBV5-4 with TRBJ2-3, with 12 bases matching TRBD2. Germline values: CDR1 SGHNT, CDR2 YYREEE (reference sequence). The CDR3 contains 15 residues. The J segment lost 5 bases and the V segment lost 0 bases, leaving 1 base of the junction unmatched. The CDR3 coding sequence is TGTGCCAGCAGCTTGGGGGGACTAGCGGGAGATACGCAGTATTTT. The encoded protein is CASSLGGLAGDTQYF. Based on the CDR3 plus reference TRBV5-4 and TRBJ2-3, the full variable domain is ETGVTQSPTHLIKTRGQQVTLRCSSQSGHNTVSWYQQALGQGPQFIFQYYREEENGRGNFPPRFSGLQFPNYSSELNVNALELDDSALYLCASSLGGLAGDTQYFGPGTRLTVL.

V gene TRBV9 combines with J gene TRBJ2-1; TRBD2 matches 8 bases. From germline, CDR1 is SGDLS and CDR2 YYNGEE. V was clipped by 3 bases and J by 9 bases; unmatched bases: 8. The CDR3 is 14 residues long. CDR3 in amino acids: CASSEAGLAGEQFF. CDR3 nucleotides: TGTGCCAGCAGCGAGGCAGGTCTAGCGGGTGAGCAGTTCTTC.

V is TRBV6-2 or TRBV6-3 and J is TRBJ2-1; 12 nucleotides agree with TRBD2. CDR3 length equals 15 residues. The V and J ends lost 5 bases and 4 bases, in that order; junction bases with no gene match: 3. Germline CDR1 and CDR2: MNHEY and SVGEGT. In DNA form, the CDR3 reads TGTGCCAGCAGTCTGACTAGCGGGAGATACAATGAGCAGTTCTTC. It codes for CASSLTSGRYNEQFF.

This clone was seen just once. This chain links TRBV5-1 with TRBJ1-2, with 10 nucleotides matching TRBD1. The V gene's germline CDR1 is SGHRS and CDR2 YFSETQ. V was clipped by 4 bases and J by 3 bases; unmatched bases: 6. The CDR3 is 15 amino acids. The CDR3 DNA is TGCGCCAGCAGCAAGGGACAGGGGTTCGACTATGGCTACACCTTC. This encodes CASSKGQGFDYGYTF.